This is a list of T cell receptor beta chains from one sample in a study of blood T cells in healthy people across ages. TCRdb re-analysed the 5' RACE reads in MiXCR, keeping a single row per CDR3 protein. The table lists hundreds of thousands of distinct CDR3 sequences, over 45% of them singletons. Sequencing was carried out using blood. These receptors were collected from a man aged 30-40 years in good health. Both conserved end residues are part of each CDR3. The D gene is left open where the match is weak. The size field is filled for only some rows; it gives once, few, many or a size class.

CDR3nt: TGTGCCACCGGGGTAGCGGACCTAAGCGGGGGCGAGCAGTACTTC; CDR3aa: CATGVADLSGGEQYF; j_gene: TRBJ2-7; d_gene: TRBD2; abundance: .; v_gene: TRBV10-3
CDR3nt: TGTGCCAGCGGAGGGACAGGGGACGTAGCCAAAAACATTCAGTACTTC; CDR3aa: CASGGTGDVAKNIQYF; j_gene: TRBJ2-4; d_gene: TRBD1; abundance: .; v_gene: TRBV6-5
CDR3nt: TGTGCCAGCACCCCAACCTTTGGTGGGGTTTACTACGAGCAGTACTTC; CDR3aa: CASTPTFGGVYYEQYF; j_gene: TRBJ2-7; d_gene: .; abundance: .; v_gene: TRBV11-2
CDR3nt: TGTGCCAGCAGTCAGGATAGCGGGCTATATGAGCAGTTCTTC; CDR3aa: CASSQDSGLYEQFF; j_gene: TRBJ2-1; d_gene: TRBD2; abundance: .; v_gene: TRBV27
CDR3nt: TGTGCCAGCAGTGAATACCTCTCTGGGGCCAACGTCCTGACTTTC; CDR3aa: CASSEYLSGANVLTF; j_gene: TRBJ2-6; d_gene: .; abundance: .; v_gene: TRBV6-1
CDR3nt: TGTGCCACCAGCAGAGATCTAGGACAGGGGACCACAGATACGCAGTATTTT; CDR3aa: CATSRDLGQGTTDTQYF; j_gene: TRBJ2-3; d_gene: TRBD1; abundance: .; v_gene: TRBV15
CDR3nt: TGTGCCAGCAGTTTAGTGCTAGTAGTCAATGAGCAGTTCTTC; CDR3aa: CASSLVLVVNEQFF; j_gene: TRBJ2-1; d_gene: .; abundance: few; v_gene: TRBV12-3/TRBV12-4
CDR3nt: TGTGCCAGCGGAATACAGGGCTCCTACAATGAGCAGTTCTTC; CDR3aa: CASGIQGSYNEQFF; j_gene: TRBJ2-1; d_gene: .; abundance: .; v_gene: TRBV6-5
CDR3nt: TGCAGTGCTAGAGCGAATTTAATTGAGCAGCAGTACTTC; CDR3aa: CSARANLIEQQYF; j_gene: TRBJ2-5; d_gene: .; abundance: once; v_gene: TRBV20-1
CDR3nt: TGCAGTGCTAGAGGGACTAGCGGGAACGAGCAGTACTTC; CDR3aa: CSARGTSGNEQYF; j_gene: TRBJ2-7; d_gene: TRBD2; abundance: .; v_gene: TRBV20-1
CDR3nt: TGTGCCAGCAACCGCGCGGGGCCTAGCTCCTACGAGCAGTACTTC; CDR3aa: CASNRAGPSSYEQYF; j_gene: TRBJ2-7; d_gene: .; abundance: .; v_gene: TRBV6-2/TRBV6-3
CDR3nt: TGTGCCAGCAGCTTAGACCCCTTAACCTACGAGCAGTACTTC; CDR3aa: CASSLDPLTYEQYF; j_gene: TRBJ2-7; d_gene: .; abundance: .; v_gene: TRBV7-2
CDR3nt: TGTGCCAGCGGGATGGGGGACGAGCAGTACTTC; CDR3aa: CASGMGDEQYF; j_gene: TRBJ2-7; d_gene: .; abundance: .; v_gene: TRBV28
CDR3nt: TGTGCCATCAGTGAGTCAAAGACGGGGTCCTTGGATTCACCCCTCCACTTT; CDR3aa: CAISESKTGSLDSPLHF; j_gene: TRBJ1-6; d_gene: .; abundance: few; v_gene: TRBV10-3
CDR3nt: TGCAGTGTCTCGATCTACGAGCAGTACTTC; CDR3aa: CSVSIYEQYF; j_gene: TRBJ2-7; d_gene: .; abundance: few; v_gene: TRBV20-1
CDR3nt: TGTGCCAGCAGATCTAACACGCTAGGCTCCTACGAGCAGTACTTC; CDR3aa: CASRSNTLGSYEQYF; j_gene: TRBJ2-7; d_gene: .; abundance: .; v_gene: TRBV2
CDR3nt: TGTGCCAGCAGTCCCCTGGGACAGGGAGCAGGCTACACCTTC; CDR3aa: CASSPLGQGAGYTF; j_gene: TRBJ1-2; d_gene: TRBD1; abundance: .; v_gene: TRBV6-5
CDR3nt: TGTGCCAGCAGCAGTTGGGGCCGGGACGGGGGACGCGAGCAGTACTTT; CDR3aa: CASSSWGRDGGREQYF; j_gene: TRBJ2-1; d_gene: .; abundance: .; v_gene: TRBV11-2
CDR3nt: TGTGCCAGCAGCTCACGAGACCGGGCCAAAGAGACCCAGTACTTC; CDR3aa: CASSSRDRAKETQYF; j_gene: TRBJ2-5; d_gene: .; abundance: few; v_gene: TRBV7-9
CDR3nt: TGCAGTGCTAGAGATATAAGCGGGAGAGGCGAGCAGTACTTC; CDR3aa: CSARDISGRGEQYF; j_gene: TRBJ2-7; d_gene: TRBD2; abundance: .; v_gene: TRBV20-1
CDR3nt: TGTGCCAGCAGCTCCACCCGGGACAGGGGTTACGAGCAGTACTTC; CDR3aa: CASSSTRDRGYEQYF; j_gene: TRBJ2-7; d_gene: TRBD1; abundance: few; v_gene: TRBV13
CDR3nt: TGTGCCAGCTCACCGGATAGGGCAGAGACCCAGTACTTC; CDR3aa: CASSPDRAETQYF; j_gene: TRBJ2-5; d_gene: .; abundance: few; v_gene: TRBV5-1
CDR3nt: TGCGCCAGCAGCTTGGCCCGTGGGACTGGTAGCTCCTACAATGAGCAGTTCTTC; CDR3aa: CASSLARGTGSSYNEQFF; j_gene: TRBJ2-1; d_gene: .; abundance: .; v_gene: TRBV5-1
CDR3nt: TGTGCCAGCAGCTTAGGCGGACACTTCTACGAGCAGTACTTC; CDR3aa: CASSLGGHFYEQYF; j_gene: TRBJ2-7; d_gene: .; abundance: many; v_gene: TRBV7-9
CDR3nt: TGTGCCAGCAGCCCAGGGGTCGAGAAGGAGACCCAGTACTTC; CDR3aa: CASSPGVEKETQYF; j_gene: TRBJ2-5; d_gene: .; abundance: .; v_gene: TRBV3-1
CDR3nt: TGTGCCAGCAGCTCACAAGCGGTCTACAATGAGCAGTTCTTC; CDR3aa: CASSSQAVYNEQFF; j_gene: TRBJ2-1; d_gene: .; abundance: once; v_gene: TRBV7-8
CDR3nt: TGTGCCAGCAGCTTGGCCCGGCAGGACAAGGGGGAGCAGTTCTTC; CDR3aa: CASSLARQDKGEQFF; j_gene: TRBJ2-1; d_gene: .; abundance: .; v_gene: TRBV5-5
CDR3nt: TGCGCCAGTAGCCCCTACAGGGGATTCGAGGACGGTCCCCAAAACATTCAGTACTTC; CDR3aa: CASSPYRGFEDGPQNIQYF; j_gene: TRBJ2-4; d_gene: TRBD1; abundance: .; v_gene: TRBV5-1
CDR3nt: TGTGCCAGCAGTCATCGACGGACCCTAGGGGTTTATGGCTACACCTTC; CDR3aa: CASSHRRTLGVYGYTF; j_gene: TRBJ1-2; d_gene: .; abundance: .; v_gene: TRBV6-2/TRBV6-3
CDR3nt: TGTGCCAGCACGGGGGTCGGGACAGGGATTTTCACAGATACGCAGTATTTT; CDR3aa: CASTGVGTGIFTDTQYF; j_gene: TRBJ2-3; d_gene: TRBD1; abundance: .; v_gene: TRBV6-6
CDR3nt: TGCGCCAGCAGCCAGGACGTTCTAGCGGGAGGGTATAATGAGCAGTACTTC; CDR3aa: CASSQDVLAGGYNEQYF; j_gene: TRBJ2-7; d_gene: TRBD2; abundance: .; v_gene: TRBV4-1
CDR3nt: TGTGCCAGCGTCGCGAACACCGGGGAGCTGTTTTTT; CDR3aa: CASVANTGELFF; j_gene: TRBJ2-2; d_gene: .; abundance: few; v_gene: TRBV3-1
CDR3nt: TGTGCCAGCAGCCAACAGCGGGAGCGGCAGTTCTTC; CDR3aa: CASSQQRERQFF; j_gene: TRBJ2-1; d_gene: TRBD2; abundance: few; v_gene: TRBV7-2
CDR3nt: TGTGCCAGCGGCCTTATACCTACTGGGATCAATGAGCAGTTCTTC; CDR3aa: CASGLIPTGINEQFF; j_gene: TRBJ2-1; d_gene: .; abundance: .; v_gene: TRBV7-3
CDR3nt: TGCAGTGCTAGGAGTATCGGGGCGGGAGGAAACATTCAGTACTTC; CDR3aa: CSARSIGAGGNIQYF; j_gene: TRBJ2-4; d_gene: TRBD2; abundance: .; v_gene: TRBV20-1
CDR3nt: TGTGCCAGCAGTTTAGGACTCACCCAAGGAAACGAGCAGTACTTC; CDR3aa: CASSLGLTQGNEQYF; j_gene: TRBJ2-7; d_gene: .; abundance: .; v_gene: TRBV12-3/TRBV12-4
CDR3nt: TGTGCCAGCAGCCATGGGGTTAACACTGAAGCTTTCTTT; CDR3aa: CASSHGVNTEAFF; j_gene: TRBJ1-1; d_gene: .; abundance: .; v_gene: TRBV14
CDR3nt: TGCAGTGTTACTAGCGGATCCTACAATGAGCAGTTCTTC; CDR3aa: CSVTSGSYNEQFF; j_gene: TRBJ2-1; d_gene: TRBD2; abundance: .; v_gene: TRBV20-1
CDR3nt: TGCGCCAGCAGCCAAGTCGCCACCCTGAACACTGAAGCTTTCTTT; CDR3aa: CASSQVATLNTEAFF; j_gene: TRBJ1-1; d_gene: .; abundance: once; v_gene: TRBV4-1
CDR3nt: TGTGCCAGCAGTACAGGGGGCCAGTCTGGGGCCAACGTCCTGACTTTC; CDR3aa: CASSTGGQSGANVLTF; j_gene: TRBJ2-6; d_gene: TRBD1; abundance: many; v_gene: TRBV11-2
CDR3nt: TGTGCCAGCAGTTACTCGACGGCTAGCACAGATACGCAGTATTTT; CDR3aa: CASSYSTASTDTQYF; j_gene: TRBJ2-3; d_gene: .; abundance: .; v_gene: TRBV6-5
CDR3nt: TGTGCCAGCAGTGCACTGACCACTAGCGGGAACAATGAGCAGTACTTC; CDR3aa: CASSALTTSGNNEQYF; j_gene: TRBJ2-7; d_gene: TRBD2; abundance: .; v_gene: TRBV6-1
CDR3nt: TGTGCCATCAGTGCGCGGGACGACAATTCACCCCTCCACTTT; CDR3aa: CAISARDDNSPLHF; j_gene: TRBJ1-6; d_gene: .; abundance: .; v_gene: TRBV10-3
CDR3nt: TGTGCCAGCAGAAAACAGACAGGGTCTTACTACGAGCAGTACTTC; CDR3aa: CASRKQTGSYYEQYF; j_gene: TRBJ2-7; d_gene: TRBD1; abundance: .; v_gene: TRBV6-5
CDR3nt: TGTGCCACCAGCAGAGATCCGCGGGGGAACGAGCAGTACTTC; CDR3aa: CATSRDPRGNEQYF; j_gene: TRBJ2-7; d_gene: TRBD2; abundance: .; v_gene: TRBV15
CDR3nt: TGTGCCAGCAGGCGAGCAGGGGCGCTACGGGATGGCTACACCTTC; CDR3aa: CASRRAGALRDGYTF; j_gene: TRBJ1-2; d_gene: .; abundance: .; v_gene: TRBV6-2/TRBV6-3